This TCR beta chain was recovered during a study of CD8 T cells in Susac syndrome. RNA, at about 0.45 to 1 ug, was reverse transcribed with random hexamers. Using its own MiXCR run on the immunoSEQ multiplex PCR reads, TCRdb lists one record per CDR3 protein. The sample consists of about 180,000 distinct CDR3 sequences, 90% to 95% of them appearing once. Trimming cost V 0 bases and J 8 bases, with 13 bases left between them. The CDR3 totals 14 residues. The TCR sequence derives from a human donor with Susac syndrome. Sequencing was performed on CD4+ T cells from PBMCs. This chain uses TRBV23-1 with TRBJ1-2; weak D call: TRBD1 (5 bases). TRBV23-1 is labeled an ORF, and its function is uncertain. CDR3 DNA: TGCGCCAGCAGTCAATCCACAGGAGACTTGGGCTACACCTTC. Encoded protein: CASSQSTGDLGYTF.